The 13 T cell receptor beta chains below all came from one sample that was sequenced in a study. Tregs were sorted as CD4+CD25+CD127-/low cells. TCRdb processed the 5' RACE reads anew with MiXCR; each CDR3 protein has one entry. The data show about 10,000 distinct CDR3 sequences, 20% to 30% seen once. Specimen: Tregs sorted from blood. All receptors derive from a female donor with breast cancer.

This clonotype is medium-sized in the sample. The rearrangement joins TRBV6-1 to TRBJ2-1, with D possibly matching TRBD2 (5 bases). Germline V gene lookup returns CDR1 MNHNS and CDR2 SASEGT. With 2 bases removed from V and 4 bases from J, the gap between germline ends came to 6 bases. The CDR3 totals 13 residues. The CDR3 DNA reads as TGTGCCAGCAGTGAATGGGAGTACAATGAGCAGTTCTTC. Amino acids: CASSEWEYNEQFF.

This clonotype is deemed medium-sized. The rearrangement uses TRBV19 and TRBJ1-5, with D uncertain. Deletions cut 7 bases from V and 4 bases from J, with 8 bases between. CDR3 length: 12 residues. Germline CDR1 and CDR2: LNHDA and SQIVND (reference sequence). In DNA form, the CDR3 reads TGTGCCAGTACGACTGGGAATCAGCCCCAGCATTTT. It codes for CASTTGNQPQHF.

The chain links TRBV2 to TRBJ2-2; no clear D gene. This CDR3 is 11 amino acids long. Germline assignment: CDR1 SNHLY and CDR2 FYNNEI. Deletions cut 5 bases from V and 2 bases from J, with 0 bases between. The CDR3 loop is CASSNTGELFF. CDR3 DNA sequence: TGTGCCAGCAGTAACACCGGGGAGCTGTTTTTT.

This chain joins TRBV4-1 and TRBJ2-7; 8 bases agree with TRBD2. The germline gives CDR1 MGHRA, CDR2 YSYEKL. CDR3 size: 15 residues. J was trimmed by 6 bases and V by 5 bases; bases with no gene match: 12. Here the CDR3 DNA reads TGCGCCAGCAGCGGCGGACTAGCCATGCGGCGCGAGCAGTACTTC. It codes for CASSGGLAMRREQYF.

This clonotype has at least ten counts. The chain employs TRBV27 and TRBJ1-5; D unresolved. CDR1 is MNHEY and CDR2 is SMNVEV in the germline V gene (reference sequence). V was trimmed by 4 bases and J by 4 bases, leaving 20 bases between them. The CDR3 totals 17 residues. CDR3 region: CASSSITRHLLNQPQHF. CDR3 nucleotide sequence: TGTGCCAGCAGTTCTATTACGCGTCACTTACTAAATCAGCCCCAGCATTTT.

This clonotype is medium-sized in the sample. This rearrangement joins TRBV29-1 to TRBJ2-3; 8 positions agree with TRBD1. In germline, CDR1 is SQVTM, CDR2 ANQGSEA. The CDR3 extends over 15 amino acids. Trimming at V came to 1 base and at J to 5 bases, leaving 8 bases not matched to a gene. CDR3 DNA sequence: TGCAGCGTTGAAGCCGCGGACAGGGCAGGAGATACGCAGTATTTT. This encodes CSVEAADRAGDTQYF.

The chain links TRBV29-1 to TRBJ1-2; TRBD1 matches at 12 bases. The CDR3 has 14 amino acids. Per germline, CDR1 SQVTM and CDR2 ANQGSEA. J gave up 3 bases and V 6 bases, and 5 bases lay outside the gene matches. The CDR3 DNA reads as TGCAGCGTCCCCGGGACAGGGGGCGACTATGGCTACACCTTC. Encoded protein: CSVPGTGGDYGYTF.

This clonotype was recorded a few times. This rearrangement joins TRBV5-1 to TRBJ2-1; 7 bases fit TRBD2. The V gene's germline CDR1 is SGHRS and CDR2 YFSETQ. The trim removed 4 bases at V and 3 bases at J, leaving 13 bases unmatched. The CDR3 length is 17 residues. CDR3 protein: CASSPEGGAGRYNEQFF. The CDR3 coding sequence is TGCGCCAGCAGCCCGGAGGGAGGGGCGGGACGCTACAATGAGCAGTTCTTC.

This clonotype has at least ten counts. The V gene is TRBV6-5, the J gene TRBJ2-7, with unresolved D. The CDR3 is 11 residues long. Germline V gives CDR1 MNHEY, CDR2 SVGAGI. The V gene lost 5 bases and the J gene lost 7 bases, with 9 bases spanning the gap. This chain's CDR3 is CASSTLGEQYF. The CDR3 DNA follows: TGTGCCAGCAGTACCCTTGGAGAGCAGTACTTC.

The rearrangement uses TRBV5-6 and TRBJ2-7; 9 nucleotides line up with TRBD2. V lost 4 bases, J lost 5 bases, and 4 bases stayed unmatched. Germline assignment: CDR1 SGHDT and CDR2 YYEEEE. The CDR3 is made up of 13 amino acids. The CDR3 protein is CASSVGLADEQYV. In nucleotides, the CDR3 is TGTGCCAGCAGCGTGGGACTAGCCGACGAGCAGTACGTC.

Of note for this clonotype: One junction end does not reproduce the germline sequence, and a read error may be involved. The rearrangement links TRBV3-1 to TRBJ2-7, with a weak D call TRBD2 (7 bases). The V gene's germline CDR1 is LGHDT and CDR2 YNNKEL (reference sequence). The CDR3 loop spans 14 amino acids. DNA for the CDR3: TGTGCCAGCAGCCAAAAAACTTATACAGGGAGGGCCCACTTC. Protein: CASSQKTYTGRAHF.

In its sample, this clonotype was seen a few times. The J gene is TRBJ1-2, the V gene TRBV4-1; D remains ambiguous. The CDR3 totals 18 residues. Between the trimmed V and J ends, which lost 0 bases and 0 bases, there was a span of 17 bases. The germline CDR1 and CDR2 sequences are MGHRA and YSYEKL. Here the CDR3 DNA reads TGCGCCAGCAGCCAAGAAGTAGGGAAGGGATCACCTAACTATGGCTACACCTTC. It is translated as CASSQEVGKGSPNYGYTF.

This clonotype was detected once. A clone one base away is much larger, so this may be a read error. The chain is built from TRBV7-9 and TRBJ1-1, with unresolved D. Germline loops: CDR1 SEHNR, CDR2 FQNEAQ (reference sequence). The CDR3 length is 15 residues. V lost 3 bases, J lost 3 bases, and 14 bases lay in between. The CDR3 here is CASSLPRISYTEAFF. The CDR3 DNA sequence: TGTGCCAGCAGCTTGCCCCGGATTAGTTACACTGAAGCTTTCTTT.